One sample yielded the 32 T cell receptor beta chains listed below, sequenced in a study of shared clonotypes between healthy human individuals. Measured with immunoSEQ multiplex PCR; TCRdb has only the in-frame clones, and not every one. The sample includes about 480,000 clones, roughly 78% seen only once; the top ten take 10% to 15%. Sequenced sample: PBMCs. These receptors came from a woman aged 40 to 50 in good health. Some clones in this sample may be carry-over from other donors' samples.

The rearrangement joins TRBV5-1 to TRBJ1-2; 8 bases are shared with TRBD1. This CDR3 has 13 residues. Germline V lookup: CDR1 SGHRS, CDR2 YFSETQ. V shed 4 bases, J shed 6 bases, and the junction held 5 bases outside the gene matches. The CDR3 nucleotides are TGCGCCAGCAGCCCCGGGACAGGAGATGGCTACACCTTC. This codes for CASSPGTGDGYTF.

This chain uses TRBV5-4 with TRBJ2-3; 7 positions match TRBD1. This CDR3 region has 15 residues. J lost 0 bases, V lost 7 bases, and 8 bases had no gene match. Germline CDR1 SGHNT, CDR2 YYREEE (reference sequence). In DNA form, the CDR3 reads TGTGCCAGCTCAGGGACAGCATTAAGCACAGATACGCAGTATTTT. This translates into CASSGTALSTDTQYF.

V usage is TRBV19 and J usage is TRBJ2-3; D unresolved. V lost 3 bases and J 3 bases, leaving 7 bases between the germline ends. There are 13 residues in the CDR3. The V gene's germline CDR1 is LNHDA and CDR2 SQIVND (reference sequence). CDR3 sequence reads: CASSIANTDTQYF. CDR3 DNA sequence: TGTGCCAGTAGTATCGCTAATACAGATACGCAGTATTTT.

This clone was detected many times. This chain links TRBV7-9 with TRBJ1-6; no firm D call. CDR3 length: 14 residues. The germline CDR1 and CDR2 sequences are SEHNR and FQNEAQ (reference sequence). Trimming pared 5 bases from V and 4 bases from J, leaving 9 bases between. In nucleotides, the CDR3 is TGTGCCAGCAGCGTTGAGCAGTATAATTCACCCCTCCACTTT. This sequence encodes CASSVEQYNSPLHF.

The V and J genes are TRBV18 and TRBJ2-5; D is undetermined. The germline V and J ends were trimmed by 5 bases and 11 bases, with 12 bases remaining between them. This CDR3 is built from 11 residues. Germline lookup yields CDR1 KGHSH and CDR2 LQKENI. The CDR3 loop reads CASSSAKEQYF. The CDR3 bases are TGTGCCAGCTCATCTGCTAAGGAGCAGTACTTC.

The rearrangement uses TRBV7-3 and TRBJ2-3, with a tentative D call TRBD2 (7 bases). The germline V gene has CDR1 SGHTA and CDR2 FQGTGA. V lost 7 bases to trimming and J lost 1 base, with 15 bases between them. The CDR3 length is 15 residues. CDR3 in amino acids: CASNLGGAGTDTQYF. The CDR3 nucleotides read TGTGCCAGCAACCTAGGGGGGGCCGGCACAGATACGCAGTATTTT.

This sequence joins TRBV5-1 and TRBJ1-1; no clear D. With 6 bases removed from V and 4 bases from J, the gap between germline ends came to 10 bases. The germline V gene encodes CDR1 SGHRS and CDR2 YFSETQ. The CDR3 is made up of 12 amino acids. CDR3 coding DNA: TGCGCCAGCATAGGGAGTGGCACTGAAGCTTTCTTT. Translating gives CASIGSGTEAFF.

V usage is TRBV11-3 and J usage is TRBJ2-2, with D possibly being TRBD2 (6 bases). The CDR3 is 15 residues long. CDR1 SGHNT and CDR2 YENEEA come from the germline V gene. V lost 5 bases and J 0 bases, leaving 10 bases between the germline ends. The CDR3: CASSTPSANTGELFF. CDR3 bases: TGTGCCAGCAGCACTCCTAGCGCGAACACCGGGGAGCTGTTTTTT.

The chain combines TRBV2 with TRBJ2-7, with D possibly matching TRBD1 (5 bases). Germline assignment: CDR1 SNHLY and CDR2 FYNNEI. Trimming took 7 bases from V and 2 from J, leaving 15 bases between them. The CDR3 extends over 14 amino acids. CDR3 protein: CASKILTEAYEQYF. The DNA for the CDR3 is TGTGCCAGCAAAATCCTGACAGAAGCCTACGAGCAGTACTTC.

The chain combines TRBV5-4 with TRBJ1-1, with a tentative D call TRBD1 (6 bases). Germline-derived CDR1 and CDR2 are SGHNT and YYREEE (reference sequence). The V end lost 3 bases, the J end lost 2 bases, and 11 bases lay between the germline ends. This CDR3 contains 14 residues. The CDR3, as DNA: TGTGCCAGCAGCTCGGGGACAACAAACACTGAAGCTTTCTTT. It specifies CASSSGTTNTEAFF.

This chain joins TRBV6-1 and TRBJ2-2; 7 nucleotides align to TRBD1. The CDR3 spans 14 residues. Losses at the gene ends were 7 bases for V and 4 bases for J; bases not matched to a gene: 6. Germline V gene data show CDR1 as MNHNS and CDR2 as SASEGT. CDR3 coding DNA: TGTGCCAGCAATCGGGACAGACTCACCGGGGAGCTGTTTTTT. Protein sequence: CASNRDRLTGELFF.

This chain joins TRBV18 and TRBJ2-7; the match to TRBD2 covers 11 bases. The germline CDR1 and CDR2 sequences are KGHSH and LQKENI. With V trimmed by 0 bases and J by 4 bases, 2 bases remained unmatched. The CDR3 contains 15 residues. The CDR3 sequence: CASSPPLAGGYEQYF. The CDR3 coding sequence is TGTGCCAGCTCACCACCGCTAGCGGGAGGATACGAGCAGTACTTC.

The rearrangement links TRBV11-1 to TRBJ2-1; 7 nucleotides align to TRBD1. The V gene's germline CDR1 is SGHAT and CDR2 FQDESV (reference sequence). The CDR3 loop spans 16 amino acids. The ends lost 2 bases at V and 6 bases at J; junction bases unmatched: 10. The CDR3 loop reads CASSLRRDSGPNEQFF. DNA for the CDR3: TGTGCCAGCAGCTTACGCCGGGACAGCGGACCCAATGAGCAGTTCTTC.

The chain employs TRBV6-1 and TRBJ2-2; 9 bases are a match to TRBD2. The CDR3 is 15 residues long. The ends lost 7 bases at V and 4 bases at J; junction bases unmatched: 7. Germline loops: CDR1 MNHNS, CDR2 SASEGT. The CDR3 coding sequence is TGTGCCAGCAATTCAGCGGGAGGTCTCACCGGGGAGCTGTTTTTT. Its translation: CASNSAGGLTGELFF.

This chain connects TRBV19 to TRBJ1-2; D may be TRBD1 (5 bases). V was trimmed by 3 bases and J by 4 bases, leaving 12 bases between them. Germline V gene lookup returns CDR1 LNHDA and CDR2 SQIVND (reference sequence). The CDR3 runs to 14 residues. The CDR3 DNA reads as TGTGCCAGTAGTATGGGGGAAACTGGCTATGGCTACACCTTC. This gives the protein CASSMGETGYGYTF.

The J gene is TRBJ1-2, the V gene TRBV2, with a tentative D call TRBD1 (6 bases). Germline CDR1 is SNHLY and CDR2 is FYNNEI. Trimming took 7 bases from V and 5 from J, leaving 14 bases between them. The CDR3 extends over 13 amino acids. CDR3 in amino acids: CASTQTQGYGYTF. The CDR3 nucleotides are TGTGCCAGCACACAAACCCAGGGGTATGGCTACACCTTC.

A word on this clone: The junction does not match germline at one end; this may be a read error. J is TRBJ1-5 and V is TRBV4-1, with D perhaps matching TRBD1 (6 bases). The CDR3 is made up of 15 amino acids. From germline, CDR1 is MGHRA and CDR2 YSYEKL. DNA of the CDR3: TGCGCCAGCAGACAAGGGGGGGGAGGGAATCAGCCCCAGCATTTT. Protein: CASRQGGGGNQPQHF.

V is TRBV19 and J is TRBJ2-6; a weak D match, TRBD1 (6 bases). Trimming cost V 3 bases and J 2 bases, with 11 bases left between them. Germline-derived CDR1 and CDR2 are LNHDA and SQIVND (reference sequence). This CDR3 region has 16 residues. The CDR3 is CASSIYRGTGANVLTF. The CDR3 DNA reads as TGTGCCAGTAGTATTTATAGGGGGACTGGGGCCAACGTCCTGACTTTC.

V and J are TRBV7-9 and TRBJ1-2; weak D call: TRBD1 (5 bases). CDR3 length: 14 residues. Between the trimmed V and J ends, which lost 5 bases and 4 bases, there was a span of 14 bases. Looked up from germline, CDR1 is SEHNR and CDR2 is FQNEAQ (reference sequence). The CDR3 spells CASSPLGGSYGYTF. The CDR3 coding sequence is TGTGCCAGCAGCCCCCTGGGGGGAAGCTATGGCTACACCTTC. Together with reference TRBV7-9 and TRBJ1-2, the CDR3 gives the full variable domain: DTGVSQNPRHKITKRGQNVTFRCDPISEHNRLYWYRQTLGQGPEFLTYFQNEAQLEKSRLLSDRFSAERPKGSFSTLEIQRTEQGDSAMYLCASSPLGGSYGYTFGSGTRLTVV.

This chain links TRBV30 with TRBJ2-5, with 16 positions matching TRBD2. Germline CDR1 reads GTSNPN; CDR2 reads SVGIG (reference sequence). The CDR3 is 15 residues long. V was clipped by 5 bases and J by 5 bases; unmatched bases: 5. The CDR3 protein is CAWGTSGRAWETQYF. The CDR3 DNA follows: TGTGCCTGGGGGACTAGCGGGAGGGCCTGGGAGACCCAGTACTTC.

This clone was seen a single time. No conserved phenylalanine or tryptophan ends this CDR3, so it is likely a read error. V usage is TRBV29-1 and J usage is TRBJ2-7; 7 nucleotides align to TRBD2. Germline V gene lookup returns CDR1 SQVTM and CDR2 ANQGSEA. This CDR3 has 13 amino acids. V shed 5 bases, J shed 0 bases, and the junction held 4 bases outside the gene matches. CDR3 in amino acids: CSVRGGGSYEQYL. The CDR3 DNA reads as TGCAGCGTTAGGGGCGGGGGCTCCTACGAGCAGTACCTC.

The chain employs TRBV9 and TRBJ1-1; D remains unclear. The CDR3 extends over 13 amino acids. V lost 9 bases and J lost 1, with 13 bases in between. Germline CDR1 and CDR2: SGDLS and YYNGEE. CDR3 sequence reads: CATGAGQNTEAFF. CDR3 sequence (DNA): TGTGCCACCGGAGCAGGTCAGAACACTGAAGCTTTCTTT.

This chain joins TRBV5-1 and TRBJ2-1; a weak D match, TRBD2 (5 bases). V was shortened by 3 bases and J by 7 bases, with 8 bases between the two germline ends. Germline CDR1 SGHRS, CDR2 YFSETQ. The CDR3 has 12 amino acids. CDR3 sequence: CASSYAGNEQFF. The CDR3 DNA is TGCGCCAGCAGCTATGCGGGTAATGAGCAGTTCTTC.

This clone was observed once. This chain joins TRBV7-2 and TRBJ2-5; TRBD2 matches 8 bases. Germline-derived CDR1 and CDR2 are SGHTA and FQGNSA. This CDR3 is 15 amino acids long. The J segment lost 3 bases and the V segment lost 2 bases, leaving 5 bases of the junction unmatched. As DNA, the CDR3 is TGTGCCAGCAGCTTAACCCCCGGGAGGGAAGAGACCCAGTACTTC. This gives the protein CASSLTPGREETQYF.

The J gene is TRBJ2-2, the V gene TRBV7-9; 9 nucleotides agree with TRBD1. The germline CDR1 and CDR2 sequences are SEHNR and FQNEAQ (reference sequence). V lost 5 bases to trimming and J lost 3 bases; unmatched junction nucleotides: 4. The CDR3 spans 15 residues. CDR3 sequence reads: CASSPDRGYTGELFF. CDR3 in DNA: TGTGCCAGCAGCCCGGACAGGGGCTACACCGGGGAGCTGTTTTTT.

The genes are TRBV18 and TRBJ2-2, with D hard to call. Trimming took off 3 bases at V and 1 base at J, with 3 bases between the two ends. This CDR3 has 13 amino acids. The germline V gene encodes CDR1 KGHSH and CDR2 LQKENI. CDR3 region: CASSPRNTGELFF. The CDR3 nucleotides read TGTGCCAGCTCACCGCGGAACACCGGGGAGCTGTTTTTT.

The chain employs TRBV6-4 and TRBJ2-1; 9 bases fit TRBD2. The CDR3 covers 15 residues. Germline V lookup: CDR1 MRHNA, CDR2 SNTAGT. With 3 bases clipped from V and 2 bases from J, the junction kept 2 bases outside the gene matches. CDR3 loop: CASSEAGGAYNEQFF. The CDR3 region has the DNA TGTGCCAGCAGTGAAGCGGGAGGTGCCTACAATGAGCAGTTCTTC.

The chain recombines TRBV4-2 with TRBJ2-7; 7 bases are a match to TRBD1. The germline CDR1 and CDR2 sequences are LGHNA and YNFKEQ. V lost 1 base, J lost 3 bases, and 3 bases stayed unmatched. The CDR3 covers 14 residues. The CDR3 sequence is CASSQGTGHYEQYF. The CDR3 region has the DNA TGTGCCAGCAGCCAAGGGACAGGACACTACGAGCAGTACTTC.

The gene calls are TRBV9 and TRBJ2-3; tentatively, D is TRBD2 (6 bases). V lost 0 bases, J lost 8 bases, and 10 bases lay in between. CDR3 length: 13 amino acids. The germline V gene encodes CDR1 SGDLS and CDR2 YYNGEE. DNA for the CDR3: TGTGCCAGCAGCGTAGATCACGGGGGTACGCAGTATTTT. It translates to CASSVDHGGTQYF.

The V call is TRBV27, the J call TRBJ1-5; D is perhaps TRBD1 (5 bases). Germline V lookup: CDR1 MNHEY, CDR2 SMNVEV (reference sequence). There are 13 residues in the CDR3. V lost 4 bases, J lost 11 bases, and 15 bases lay in between. CDR3 amino acids: CASSSSDTRTQHF. CDR3 nucleotide sequence: TGTGCCAGCAGTTCGTCGGACACCCGGACCCAGCATTTT.

V is TRBV13 and J is TRBJ2-3, with 12 bases matching TRBD2. Germline lookup yields CDR1 PRHDT and CDR2 FYEKMQ (reference sequence). After removal of 5 bases from V and 3 bases from J, the junction contained 6 bases not matched to a gene. The CDR3 covers 16 residues. Here the CDR3 reads CASSKLAGGLTDTQYF. In DNA form, the CDR3 reads TGTGCCAGCAGCAAACTAGCGGGAGGACTAACAGATACGCAGTATTTT.

J is TRBJ2-1 and V is TRBV7-8, with a weak D call TRBD1 (6 bases). The CDR3 has 16 amino acids. Germline CDR1 and CDR2: SGHVS and FQNEAQ. V was shortened by 1 base and J by 6 bases, with 16 bases between the two germline ends. CDR3 nucleotide sequence: TGTGCCAGCAGCTTAGTTTTTCCAGGGGTGACCAATGAGCAGTTCTTC. This sequence encodes CASSLVFPGVTNEQFF.